The 24 T cell receptor beta chains presented below share a single source sample, sequenced in a study of read filtering for tumor transcriptome and immune sequencing. This library used roughly 400 ng RNA and molecular barcoded adaptors spanning alpha/delta and beta/gamma chains. In TCRdb, the reads were re-called with MiXCR into one record per CDR3 protein. Altogether roughly 46,000 distinct CDR3 sequences are present, 12% being singletons, with the ten largest covering just over 14%. Source material: a population of CD138-negative cells sorted from bone marrow. The receptors derive from a donor at least 40 years old with multiple myeloma.

Many counts were recorded for this clonotype. This sequence joins TRBV27 and TRBJ1-1, with D uncertain. The CDR3 loop spans 15 amino acids. In germline, CDR1 is MNHEY, CDR2 SMNVEV (reference sequence). V lost 6 bases, J lost 0 bases, and 14 bases lay in between. The CDR3 DNA is TGTGCCAGCAGCCACAGACTTACTATGAACACTGAAGCTTTCTTT. It specifies CASSHRLTMNTEAFF.

This clonotype was seen ten or more times. The chain is built from TRBV7-9 and TRBJ2-5; D might be TRBD1 (5 bases). Germline V gene sequence: CDR1 SEHNR, CDR2 FQNEAQ (reference sequence). V was pared by 6 bases and J by 2 bases, with 13 bases between. The CDR3 is made up of 14 amino acids. The CDR3 sequence: CASRLSDRQETQYF. The CDR3 DNA reads as TGTGCCAGCAGACTATCCGACAGACAAGAGACCCAGTACTTC.

This clonotype was found once. The chain combines TRBV3-1 with TRBJ2-3, with D possibly being TRBD2 (5 bases). The CDR3 has 15 amino acids. V dropped 1 base and J dropped 5 bases, with 13 bases sitting between them. CDR1 is LGHDT and CDR2 is YNNKEL in the germline V gene (reference sequence). CDR3 coding DNA: TGTGCCAGCAGCCAAGGAGAAGGGAGTCGAGATACGCAGTATTTT. It translates to CASSQGEGSRDTQYF.

This clonotype was seen only a few times. This chain joins TRBV5-4 and TRBJ2-3, with TRBD2 identical over 13 bases. The CDR3 consists of 17 residues. With V trimmed by 4 bases and J by 5 bases, 10 bases remained unmatched. Germline V gene lookup returns CDR1 SGHNT and CDR2 YYREEE (reference sequence). CDR3 loop: CASSTTSGRRKGDTQYF. The CDR3, as DNA: TGTGCCAGCAGCACGACTAGCGGGAGGAGGAAGGGAGATACGCAGTATTTT.

This clonotype has just a few counts. A much larger clone is a single base away; this may be a read error. Because the CDR3 is missing its conserved closing phenylalanine or tryptophan, this is likely a read error. The chain is built from TRBV20-1 and TRBJ2-5, with 7 bases that match TRBD2. The germline CDR1 and CDR2 sequences are DFQATT and SNEGSKA (reference sequence). The CDR3 is made up of 15 amino acids. Losses at the gene ends were 0 bases for V and 5 bases for J; bases not matched to a gene: 9. The CDR3 loop reads CSARDPSGDPETQYL. The CDR3 coding sequence is TGCAGTGCTAGAGATCCAAGCGGGGATCCGGAGACCCAGTACCTC.

This clonotype was seen repeatedly, ten times or more. The chain has TRBV29-1 and TRBJ2-7; D might be TRBD2 (7 bases). Per germline, CDR1 SQVTM and CDR2 ANQGSEA. V gave up 7 bases and J gave up 5 bases, with 15 bases separating them. The CDR3 length is 12 residues. CDR3 DNA sequence: TGCAGCGCTGCCAAGGGGGGGGACGAGCAGTACTTC. It codes for CSAAKGGDEQYF.

This clonotype was seen repeatedly, ten times or more. The rearrangement joins TRBV6-5 to TRBJ2-1; 10 bases fit TRBD1. The junction had 9 bases not matched to a gene; V was cut back by 6 bases and J by 7 bases. Germline CDR1 is MNHEY and CDR2 is SVGAGI. The length of the CDR3 is 15 residues. CDR3 residues: CASSPGQGNLNEQFF. The CDR3, as DNA: TGTGCCAGCAGCCCGGGACAGGGGAACCTTAATGAGCAGTTCTTC.

At least ten counts were recorded for this clonotype. This sequence joins TRBV7-8 and TRBJ2-1; TRBD2 aligns across 7 bases. The CDR3 loop spans 15 amino acids. Trimming cost V 5 bases and J 5 bases; bases outside gene matches: 9. Germline lookup yields CDR1 SGHVS and CDR2 FQNEAQ. The CDR3 reads CASSRPAGKNNEQFF. The CDR3 DNA follows: TGTGCCAGCAGCCGTCCAGCGGGAAAAAACAATGAGCAGTTCTTC.

The table lists this clonotype with many counts. The chain joins TRBV3-1 to TRBJ1-1; D is unclear. Germline V gene lookup returns CDR1 LGHDT and CDR2 YNNKEL (reference sequence). The CDR3 extends over 14 amino acids. Trimming left V 2 bases short and J 2 bases short, with 9 bases between. The CDR3 loop reads CASSQRNLNTEAFF. In DNA form, the CDR3 reads TGTGCCAGCAGCCAACGAAACCTAAACACTGAAGCTTTCTTT.

At least ten counts were recorded for this clonotype. This sequence joins TRBV7-2 and TRBJ2-7; the match to TRBD2 covers 12 bases. The CDR3 extends over 17 amino acids. V was pared by 1 base and J by 7 bases, with 11 bases of the junction left unmatched. CDR1 SGHTA and CDR2 FQGNSA come from the germline V gene. The CDR3 protein is CASSLGVATSGRGEQYF. Here the CDR3 DNA reads TGTGCCAGCAGCTTAGGGGTGGCGACTAGCGGGAGAGGAGAGCAGTACTTC.

This clonotype has a count of ten or more. It may be a read error: a sequence one base away is much more abundant. The V and J genes are TRBV20-1 and TRBJ2-1, with TRBD1 matching over 7 bases. This CDR3 region has 15 residues. Germline V lookup: CDR1 DFQATT, CDR2 SNEGSKA (reference sequence). The DNA of the CDR3 is TGCAGTGCTCTCGCTTGGGACAGCTCCTACAATGGGCAGTTCTTC. It specifies CSALAWDSSYNGQFF.

There are many counts of this clonotype. This rearrangement joins TRBV11-2 to TRBJ2-3; D gene ambiguous. The CDR3 has 13 amino acids. Germline V gene lookup returns CDR1 SGHAT and CDR2 FQNNGV. Deletions cut 0 bases from V and 3 bases from J, with 4 bases between. CDR3 nucleotide sequence: TGTGCCAGCAGCTTAGATCTTACAGATACGCAGTATTTT. It codes for CASSLDLTDTQYF.

The sample holds many counts of this clonotype. The gene calls are TRBV11-2 and TRBJ1-4, with a weak D call TRBD1 (6 bases). V lost 0 bases and J 0 bases, leaving 11 bases between the germline ends. The CDR3 contains 17 residues. The V gene's germline CDR1 is SGHAT and CDR2 FQNNGV. CDR3 in DNA: TGTGCCAGCAGCTTAGATTGGGGACAAGCAACTAATGAAAAACTGTTTTTT. Encoded protein: CASSLDWGQATNEKLFF.

V is TRBV7-2 and J is TRBJ2-7; the match to TRBD1 covers 7 bases. The V and J ends lost 2 bases and 4 bases, in that order; junction bases with no gene match: 8. The CDR3 runs 15 residues. Germline loops: CDR1 SGHTA, CDR2 FQGNSA. CDR3: CASSLRVDRVYEQYF. The CDR3, as DNA: TGTGCCAGCAGCTTACGCGTAGACAGGGTGTACGAGCAGTACTTC.

This clonotype has a handful of counts. This may come from a read error, since a much larger clone is one base off. The CDR3 coding sequence is TGCGCCAGCAGCTTGGGACGGGGAGACCACAATGAGCAGTTCTTC. Protein product: CASSLGRGDHNEQFF. This chain links TRBV5-1 with TRBJ2-1; TRBD2 might be the D (5 bases). The CDR3 is 15 residues long. Trimming took off 0 bases at V and 5 bases at J, with 12 bases between the two ends. Germline assignment: CDR1 SGHRS and CDR2 YFSETQ.

A few counts support this clonotype. One junction end disagrees with the germline gene, perhaps due to a read error. CDR3 DNA sequence: TGTGCCAGCTCGGAAGGACAGAGACCCTACGAGCAGTGCTTC. Residues: CASSEGQRPYEQCF. V gene TRBV18 combines with J gene TRBJ2-7; tentatively, D is TRBD1 (6 bases). The CDR3 is made up of 14 amino acids. Germline V lookup: CDR1 KGHSH, CDR2 LQKENI.

The table lists this clonotype with many counts. The chain joins TRBV7-3 to TRBJ2-7; 10 nucleotides line up with TRBD2. The CDR3 runs 13 residues. Per the germline V gene, CDR1 is SGHTA and CDR2 is FQGTGA. J was trimmed by 7 bases and V by 1 base; bases with no gene match: 1. The CDR3 spells CASSLNSGREQYF. CDR3 bases: TGTGCCAGCAGCTTAAATAGCGGGAGGGAGCAGTACTTC.

This clonotype was seen repeatedly, ten times or more. This sequence joins TRBV10-2 and TRBJ2-5; TRBD2 might be the D (5 bases). The CDR3 consists of 16 residues. The germline V gene encodes CDR1 WSHSY and CDR2 SAAADI. Trimming removed 2 bases from V and 4 bases from J, with 17 bases in between. DNA for the CDR3: TGCGCCAGCAGTGAGGTACTAGAAAGCGTTCGAGAGACCCAGTACTTC. Protein product: CASSEVLESVRETQYF.

There are many counts of this clonotype. The V gene is TRBV20-1, the J gene TRBJ2-7; a weak D match, TRBD2 (5 bases). V gave up 6 bases and J gave up 3 bases, with 12 bases separating them. Germline V gene lookup returns CDR1 DFQATT and CDR2 SNEGSKA (reference sequence). This CDR3 spans 12 amino acids. In DNA form, the CDR3 reads TGCAGTGCCGGAGGCAGAAGCTACGAGCAGTACTTC. It yields the protein CSAGGRSYEQYF.

This clonotype is deemed medium-sized (0.01 to 0.1%). This chain connects TRBV6-6 to TRBJ2-1; D assignment may be TRBD1 or TRBD2 (5 bases each). From germline, CDR1 is MNHNY and CDR2 SVGAGI (reference sequence). The CDR3 extends over 16 amino acids. V was clipped by 7 bases and J by 6 bases, with 22 bases between them. The CDR3 here is CASTSGYGDLPNEQFF. CDR3 coding DNA: TGTGCCAGCACCTCCGGTTACGGGGACCTCCCCAATGAGCAGTTCTTC.

Many counts were recorded for this clonotype. V gene TRBV4-2 combines with J gene TRBJ2-1; 10 bases line up with TRBD2. CDR3 length: 16 residues. With V trimmed by 1 base and J by 8 bases, 8 bases remained unmatched. Per the germline V gene, CDR1 is LGHNA and CDR2 is YNFKEQ. The CDR3 DNA follows: TGTGCCAGCAGCCAAGCCACGAGCGGGAGGGAGTATGAGCAGTTCTTC. This encodes CASSQATSGREYEQFF.

This clonotype was found many times. The CDR3 DNA is TGTGCCAGCAGCCAGGGGCAGGGGCCATCCTACGAGCAGTACTTC. As protein: CASSQGQGPSYEQYF. The rearrangement joins TRBV5-4 to TRBJ2-7, with a possible D match to TRBD1 (6 bases). The CDR3 extends over 15 amino acids. CDR1 and CDR2 from the germline V gene are SGHNT and YYREEE (reference sequence). Trimming pared 4 bases from V and 1 base from J, leaving 15 bases between.

This clonotype appeared many times. This chain joins TRBV20-1 and TRBJ2-7; perhaps TRBD2 as D (6 bases). Germline V CDR1 and CDR2: DFQATT, SNEGSKA (reference sequence). The CDR3 consists of 14 residues. V lost 3 bases to trimming and J lost 3 bases, with 15 bases between them. CDR3 in amino acids: CSASSPGLNYEQYF. DNA for the CDR3: TGCAGTGCTAGCTCCCCGGGACTGAACTACGAGCAGTACTTC.

This clonotype was picked up many times. The chain is built from TRBV30 and TRBJ1-5, with unresolved D. This CDR3 contains 13 residues. Germline assignment: CDR1 GTSNPN and CDR2 SVGIG (reference sequence). The ends were cut back, 3 bases at V and 3 bases at J, with 9 bases in the middle. The CDR3 spells CAWSVLHNQPQHF. For the CDR3, the DNA is TGTGCCTGGAGCGTGCTTCACAATCAGCCCCAGCATTTT.